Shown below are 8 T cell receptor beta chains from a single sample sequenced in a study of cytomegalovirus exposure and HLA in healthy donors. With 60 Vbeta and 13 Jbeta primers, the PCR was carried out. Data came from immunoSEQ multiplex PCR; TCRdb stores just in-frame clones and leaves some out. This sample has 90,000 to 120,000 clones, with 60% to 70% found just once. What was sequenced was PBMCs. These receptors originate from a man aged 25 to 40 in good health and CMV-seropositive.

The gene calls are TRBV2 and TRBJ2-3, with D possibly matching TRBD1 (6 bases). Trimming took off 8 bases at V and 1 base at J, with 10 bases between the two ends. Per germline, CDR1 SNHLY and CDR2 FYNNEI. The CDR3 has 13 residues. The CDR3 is CASETGRTDTQYF. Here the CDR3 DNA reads TGTGCCAGCGAAACAGGGCGCACAGATACGCAGTATTTT.

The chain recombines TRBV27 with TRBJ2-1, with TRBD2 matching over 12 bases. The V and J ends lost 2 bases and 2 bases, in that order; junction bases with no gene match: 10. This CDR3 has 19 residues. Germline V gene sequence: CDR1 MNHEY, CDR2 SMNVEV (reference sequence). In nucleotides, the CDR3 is TGTGCCAGCAGTTTAAACGGGACTAGCGGGCTGAGACCCTACAATGAGCAGTTCTTC. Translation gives CASSLNGTSGLRPYNEQFF.

CDR3 coding DNA: TGTGCCAGCAGTTACAACGGGAACGAGCAGTACTTC. Translation: CASSYNGNEQYF. The chain is built from TRBV6-6 and TRBJ2-7; D is possibly TRBD2 (5 bases). Trimming cost V 2 bases and J 5 bases, with 7 bases left between them. The CDR3 length is 12 residues. Germline-derived CDR1 and CDR2 are MNHNY and SVGAGI (reference sequence).

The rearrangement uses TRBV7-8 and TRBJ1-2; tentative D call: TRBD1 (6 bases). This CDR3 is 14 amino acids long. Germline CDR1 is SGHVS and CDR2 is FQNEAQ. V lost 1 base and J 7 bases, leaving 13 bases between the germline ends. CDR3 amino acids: CASSLEQGLAGYTF. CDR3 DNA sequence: TGTGCCAGCAGCTTAGAACAGGGCCTAGCTGGCTACACCTTC.

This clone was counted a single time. The CDR3 loop is CASSSTGSGELFF. Written as DNA, the CDR3 is TGTGCCAGCAGCTCGACAGGGAGCGGGGAGCTGTTTTTT. The chain employs TRBV7-3 and TRBJ2-2, with 7 bases identical to TRBD1. Germline CDR1 SGHTA, CDR2 FQGTGA. With 4 bases clipped from V and 7 bases from J, the junction kept 3 bases outside the gene matches. The CDR3 extends over 13 amino acids. Together with reference TRBV7-3 and TRBJ2-2, the CDR3 gives the full variable domain: GAGVSQTPSNKVTEKGKYVELRCDPISGHTALYWYRQSLGQGPEFLIYFQGTGAADDSGLPNDRFFAVRPEGSVSTLKIQRTERGDSAVYLCASSSTGSGELFFGEGSRLTVL.

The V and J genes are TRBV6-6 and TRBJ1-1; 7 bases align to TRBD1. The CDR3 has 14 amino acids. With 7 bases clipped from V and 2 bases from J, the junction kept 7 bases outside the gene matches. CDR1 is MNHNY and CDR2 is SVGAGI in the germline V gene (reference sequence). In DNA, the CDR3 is TGTGCCAGCACGGTTACAGGGGAAAACACTGAAGCTTTCTTT. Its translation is CASTVTGENTEAFF.

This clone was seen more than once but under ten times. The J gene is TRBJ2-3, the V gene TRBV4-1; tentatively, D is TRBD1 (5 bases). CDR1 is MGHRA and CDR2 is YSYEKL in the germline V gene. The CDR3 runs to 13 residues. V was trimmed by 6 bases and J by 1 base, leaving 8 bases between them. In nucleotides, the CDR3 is TGCGCCAGCAGGGCACAGGGCACAGATACGCAGTATTTT. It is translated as CASRAQGTDTQYF.

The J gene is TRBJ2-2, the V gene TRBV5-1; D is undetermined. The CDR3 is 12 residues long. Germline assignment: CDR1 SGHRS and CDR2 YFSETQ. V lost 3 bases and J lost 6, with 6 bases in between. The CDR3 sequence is CASSSLAGELFF. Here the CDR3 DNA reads TGCGCCAGCAGCTCATTAGCCGGGGAGCTGTTTTTT.